This record looks at one T cell receptor beta chain sequence and its context. Its antigen remains unidentified. This record belongs to a study of PD-L1 blockade in urothelial cancer. Per patient, between 1 and 8 samples were collected at pretreatment and on-treatment time points. Study-level points and caveats: When measured at 3 weeks, tumor-associated blood clones expanded more in durable-benefit patients.

Measured with immunoSEQ multiplex PCR; TCRdb has only the in-frame clones, and not every one. The sample holds about 30,000 clones, around 85% seen once. Germline lookup yields CDR1 MGHRA and CDR2 YSYEKL. The CDR3 is 17 residues long. The V end was cut by 4 bases, the J end by 4 bases, with 21 bases between. This clonotype originated in a man aged 50-60 years with urothelial cancer. The chain couples TRBV4-1 to TRBJ2-3, with a possible D match to TRBD2 (7 bases). Sequenced here: PBMCs, sampled around atezolizumab (anti-PD-L1) treatment. This CDR3 reads CASSPSSGGALSDTQYF. The CDR3, as DNA: TGCGCCAGCAGCCCTTCTAGTGGGGGGGCGCTTTCAGATACGCAGTATTTT.